The 2 T cell receptor beta chains in this list originate from one sample, sequenced in a study of regulatory T cells in long-lasting Graves disease. As to time point: newly diagnosed GD, antithyroid drugs for less than 3 months. PBMC-derived RNA was used for the TCR library. Construction of the TCR beta libraries employed iRepertoire HTBI primers in conjunction with Arm-PCR of CDR3 regions. TCRdb reprocessed the multiplex PCR reads with MiXCR, giving one entry per CDR3 protein. This table has a few hundred thousand distinct CDR3 sequences, over 15% appearing once. The sample also formed part of further work on T cells in Graves' hyperthyroidism and ophthalmopathy.

This sample comprised peripheral blood mononuclear cells (PBMCs), obtained at new diagnosis, from a patient treated with antithyroid drugs. Receptors were obtained from a man aged 35-49 years with Graves disease.

This clonotype has at least ten counts. The chain carries TRBV6-1 and TRBJ1-1; TRBD1 agrees at 8 bases. The CDR3 consists of 13 residues. V lost 8 bases, J lost 4 bases, and 6 bases stayed unmatched. Germline CDR1 is MNHNS and CDR2 is SASEGT. The chain's CDR3 is CASGQGAFTEAFF. The CDR3 DNA sequence: TGTGCCAGCGGCCAGGGGGCCTTCACTGAAGCTTTCTTT.

This rearrangement joins TRBV28 to TRBJ2-6; a weak D match, TRBD1 (6 bases). V lost 2 bases to trimming and J lost 1 base, with 6 bases between them. CDR3 length: 15 amino acids. Per germline, CDR1 MDHEN and CDR2 SYDVKM. CDR3 protein: CASSLGQSGANVLTF. CDR3 bases: TGTGCCAGCAGTTTAGGACAGTCTGGGGCCAACGTCCTGACTTTC. The whole variable domain, filled in from reference TRBV28 and TRBJ2-6, reads DVKVTQSSRYLVKRTGEKVFLECVQDMDHENMFWYRQDPGLGLRLIYFSYDVKMKEKGDIPEGYSVSREKKERFSLILESASTNQTSMYLCASSLGQSGANVLTFGAGSRLTVL.